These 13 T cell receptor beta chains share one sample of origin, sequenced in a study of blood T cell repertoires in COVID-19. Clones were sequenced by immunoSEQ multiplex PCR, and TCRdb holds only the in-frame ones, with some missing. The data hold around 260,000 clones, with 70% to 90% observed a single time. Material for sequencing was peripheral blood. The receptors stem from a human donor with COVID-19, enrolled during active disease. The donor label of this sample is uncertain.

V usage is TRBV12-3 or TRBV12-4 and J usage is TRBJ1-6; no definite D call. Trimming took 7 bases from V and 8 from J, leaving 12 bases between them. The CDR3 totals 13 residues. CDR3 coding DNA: TGTGCCAGCAAGGCTGCGGCCGATTCACCCCTCCACTTT. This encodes CASKAAADSPLHF.

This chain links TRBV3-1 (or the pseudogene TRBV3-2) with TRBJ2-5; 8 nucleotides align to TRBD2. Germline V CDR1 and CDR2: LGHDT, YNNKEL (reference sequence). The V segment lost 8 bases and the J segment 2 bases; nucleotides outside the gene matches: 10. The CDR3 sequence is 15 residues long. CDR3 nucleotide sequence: TGTGCCAGCGATCCGGGACTAGGAAGACAAGAGACCCAGTACTTC. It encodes CASDPGLGRQETQYF.

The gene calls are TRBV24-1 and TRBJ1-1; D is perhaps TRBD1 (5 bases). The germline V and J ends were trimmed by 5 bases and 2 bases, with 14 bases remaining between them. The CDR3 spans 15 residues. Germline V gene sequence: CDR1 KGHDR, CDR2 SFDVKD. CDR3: CATSGVRGANTEAFF. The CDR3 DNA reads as TGTGCCACCAGTGGGGTTAGGGGCGCCAACACTGAAGCTTTCTTT.

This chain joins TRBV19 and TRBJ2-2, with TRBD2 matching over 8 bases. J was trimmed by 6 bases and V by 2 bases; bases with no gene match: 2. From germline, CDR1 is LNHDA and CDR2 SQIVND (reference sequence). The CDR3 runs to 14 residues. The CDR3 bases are TGTGCCAGTAGTATACAAGCGGGAGCCGGGGAGCTGTTTTTT. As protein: CASSIQAGAGELFF.

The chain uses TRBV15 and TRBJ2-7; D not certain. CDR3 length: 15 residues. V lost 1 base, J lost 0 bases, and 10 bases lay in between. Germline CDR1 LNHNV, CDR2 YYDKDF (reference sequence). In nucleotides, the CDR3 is TGTGCCACCAGCAGAGGTTCCGTGAGCTCCTACGAGCAGTACTTC. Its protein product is CATSRGSVSSYEQYF.

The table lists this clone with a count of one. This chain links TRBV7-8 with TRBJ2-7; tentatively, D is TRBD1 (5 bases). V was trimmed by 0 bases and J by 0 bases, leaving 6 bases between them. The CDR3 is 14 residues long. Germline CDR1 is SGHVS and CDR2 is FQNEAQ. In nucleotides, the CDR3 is TGTGCCAGCAGCTTAGCAGGGGTCTCCTACGAGCAGTACTTC. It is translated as CASSLAGVSYEQYF.

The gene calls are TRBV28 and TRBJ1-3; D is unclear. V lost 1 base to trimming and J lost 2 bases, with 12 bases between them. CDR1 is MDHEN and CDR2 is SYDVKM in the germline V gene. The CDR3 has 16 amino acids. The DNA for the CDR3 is TGTGCCAGCAGTTTATTTCGGGGAGTCACTGGAAACACCATATATTTT. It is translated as CASSLFRGVTGNTIYF. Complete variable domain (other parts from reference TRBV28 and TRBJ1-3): DVKVTQSSRYLVKRTGEKVFLECVQDMDHENMFWYRQDPGLGLRLIYFSYDVKMKEKGDIPEGYSVSREKKERFSLILESASTNQTSMYLCASSLFRGVTGNTIYFGEGSWLTVV.

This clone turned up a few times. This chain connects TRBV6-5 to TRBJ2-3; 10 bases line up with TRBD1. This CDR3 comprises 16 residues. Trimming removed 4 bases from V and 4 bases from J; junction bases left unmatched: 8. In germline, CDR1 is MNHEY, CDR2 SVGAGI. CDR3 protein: CASSLQTGQGPDTQYF. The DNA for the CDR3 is TGTGCCAGCAGTTTACAAACGGGACAGGGGCCAGATACGCAGTATTTT.

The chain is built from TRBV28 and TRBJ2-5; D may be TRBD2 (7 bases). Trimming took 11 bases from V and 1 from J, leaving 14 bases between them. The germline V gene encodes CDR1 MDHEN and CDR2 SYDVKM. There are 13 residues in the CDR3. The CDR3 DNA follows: TGTGCCCTGGCGGGGGACACCCAAGAGACCCAGTACTTC. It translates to CALAGDTQETQYF.

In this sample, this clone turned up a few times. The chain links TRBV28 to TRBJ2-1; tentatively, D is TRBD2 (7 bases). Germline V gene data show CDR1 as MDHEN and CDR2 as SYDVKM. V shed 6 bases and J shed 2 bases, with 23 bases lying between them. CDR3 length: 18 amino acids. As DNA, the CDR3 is TGTGCCAGCAGCGGGACTACAAGGGGGGCAGGAACCTACAATGAGCAGTTCTTC. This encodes CASSGTTRGAGTYNEQFF. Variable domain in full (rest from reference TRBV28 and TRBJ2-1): DVKVTQSSRYLVKRTGEKVFLECVQDMDHENMFWYRQDPGLGLRLIYFSYDVKMKEKGDIPEGYSVSREKKERFSLILESASTNQTSMYLCASSGTTRGAGTYNEQFFGPGTRLTVL.

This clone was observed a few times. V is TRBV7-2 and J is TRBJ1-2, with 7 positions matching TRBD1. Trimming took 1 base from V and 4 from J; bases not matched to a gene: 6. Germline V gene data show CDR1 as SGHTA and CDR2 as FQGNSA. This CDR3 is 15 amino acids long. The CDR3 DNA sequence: TGTGCCAGCAGCTTAGATCCAGGACAGGTCTATGGCTACACCTTC. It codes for CASSLDPGQVYGYTF. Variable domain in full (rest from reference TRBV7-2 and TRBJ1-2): GAGVSQSPSNKVTEKGKDVELRCDPISGHTALYWYRQSLGQGLEFLIYFQGNSAPDKSGLPSDRFSAERTGGSVSTLTIQRTQQEDSAVYLCASSLDPGQVYGYTFGSGTRLTVV.

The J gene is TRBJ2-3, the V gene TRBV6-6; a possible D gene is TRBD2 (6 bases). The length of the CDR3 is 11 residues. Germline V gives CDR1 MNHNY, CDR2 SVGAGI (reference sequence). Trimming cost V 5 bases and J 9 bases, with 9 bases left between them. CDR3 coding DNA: TGTGCCAGCAGTCCTAGCGTGACGCAGTATTTT. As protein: CASSPSVTQYF.

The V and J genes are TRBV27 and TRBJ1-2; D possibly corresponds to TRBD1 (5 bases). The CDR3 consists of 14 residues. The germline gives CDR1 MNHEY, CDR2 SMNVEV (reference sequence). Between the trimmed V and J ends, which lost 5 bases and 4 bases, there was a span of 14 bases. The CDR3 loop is CASSPNGGFYGYTF. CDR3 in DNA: TGTGCCAGCAGTCCAAACGGGGGGTTCTATGGCTACACCTTC.